These 25 T cell receptor beta chains originate from one sample sequenced in a study of cytomegalovirus exposure and HLA in healthy donors. Researchers ran the PCR with 60 Vbeta and 13 Jbeta primers. Data came from immunoSEQ multiplex PCR; TCRdb stores just in-frame clones and leaves some out. Among some 120,000 clones listed, 75% to 85% were seen once. Sequencing was carried out using PBMCs. All receptors come from a woman aged 45-65 years in good health and CMV-seropositive.

This clone occurred a few times. The gene calls are TRBV4-1 and TRBJ1-4; D is undetermined. Looked up from germline, CDR1 is MGHRA and CDR2 is YSYEKL. The CDR3 extends over 16 amino acids. V lost 4 bases to trimming and J lost 0 bases, with 12 bases between them. In DNA form, the CDR3 reads TGCGCCAGCAGCCTACGTGTCGGGGCAACTAATGAAAAACTGTTTTTT. It yields the protein CASSLRVGATNEKLFF.

This chain connects TRBV7-9 to TRBJ2-5, with 7 positions matching TRBD1. The trim removed 6 bases at V and 4 bases at J, leaving 8 bases unmatched. Germline assignment: CDR1 SEHNR and CDR2 FQNEAQ (reference sequence). This CDR3 spans 14 amino acids. The CDR3 loop reads CASRSDRAGETQYF. The CDR3 DNA is TGTGCCAGCAGGTCCGACAGGGCGGGAGAGACCCAGTACTTC.

This clone was seen a single time. The chain links TRBV6-5 to TRBJ1-5, with D perhaps matching TRBD1 (6 bases). Germline CDR1 is MNHEY and CDR2 is SVGAGI. V lost 6 bases and J lost 4, with 10 bases in between. CDR3 length: 13 residues. CDR3 region: CASRRTVNQPQHF. The CDR3 nucleotides are TGTGCCAGCAGGCGGACAGTTAATCAGCCCCAGCATTTT.

There are a few counts of this clone. The DNA of the CDR3 is TGTGCCAGCCGGCCCCAGGGGATGAACACTGAAGCTTTCTTT. Protein product: CASRPQGMNTEAFF. The V gene is TRBV6-1, the J gene TRBJ1-1; the D gene is possibly TRBD1 (6 bases). Per germline, CDR1 MNHNS and CDR2 SASEGT. The CDR3 is 14 amino acids. Trimming cost V 8 bases and J 0 bases, with 13 bases left between them.

The chain has TRBV27 and TRBJ2-7, with 11 bases matching TRBD2. CDR1 is MNHEY and CDR2 is SMNVEV in the germline V gene (reference sequence). CDR3 length: 17 residues. With 2 bases clipped from V and 0 bases from J, the junction kept 6 bases outside the gene matches. The CDR3 is CASSLDPSGRYSYEQYF. The DNA for the CDR3 is TGTGCCAGCAGTTTAGATCCTAGCGGGAGGTACTCCTACGAGCAGTACTTC.

The CDR3 is CASSPSGGSSGNTIYF. For the CDR3, the DNA is TGTGCCAGCAGTCCATCGGGGGGGAGCTCTGGAAACACCATATATTTT. This sequence joins TRBV7-6 and TRBJ1-3, with D tentatively TRBD1 (5 bases). Per germline, CDR1 SGHVS and CDR2 FNYEAQ. V lost 6 bases and J lost 0, with 15 bases in between. The CDR3 covers 16 residues.

This sequence joins TRBV12-5 and TRBJ2-1, with TRBD2 matching over 10 bases. After removal of 5 bases from V and 8 bases from J, the junction contained 12 bases not matched to a gene. This CDR3 is built from 16 residues. The germline V gene encodes CDR1 LGHNT and CDR2 FRNRAP. CDR3 sequence reads: CASGPGYSGRIDEQFF. The DNA for the CDR3 is TGTGCTAGTGGTCCTGGGTATAGCGGGAGGATCGATGAGCAGTTCTTC.

This clone was observed a handful of times. This sequence joins TRBV6-4 and TRBJ2-1; TRBD2 agrees at 13 bases. CDR3 size: 14 residues. The germline CDR1 and CDR2 sequences are MRHNA and SNTAGT. V shed 4 bases and J 10 bases; nucleotides not matched to a gene: 4. CDR3 sequence (DNA): TGTGCCAGCAGTGTTGGGACTAGCGGGGAGGAGCAGTTCTTC. It is translated as CASSVGTSGEEQFF.

This clone has a handful of counts. The chain has TRBV6-6 and TRBJ2-7, with D tentatively TRBD2 (6 bases). The V gene's germline CDR1 is MNHNY and CDR2 SVGAGI (reference sequence). The CDR3 has 14 amino acids. V lost 4 bases, J lost 0 bases, and 10 bases lay in between. As DNA, the CDR3 is TGTGCCAGCAGTTCCGGCGGGACCTCCTACGAGCAGTACTTC. It yields the protein CASSSGGTSYEQYF.

This rearrangement joins TRBV5-4 to TRBJ2-3, with D maybe TRBD2 (5 bases). The CDR3 sequence is 16 residues long. CDR1 is SGHNT and CDR2 is YYREEE in the germline V gene (reference sequence). Trimming left V 0 bases short and J 6 bases short, with 17 bases between. As DNA, the CDR3 is TGTGCCAGCAGCTTGGATGGCGGGTCGGCGAGGGATACGCAGTATTTT. Its protein is CASSLDGGSARDTQYF. The whole variable domain, filled in from reference TRBV5-4 and TRBJ2-3, reads ETGVTQSPTHLIKTRGQQVTLRCSSQSGHNTVSWYQQALGQGPQFIFQYYREEENGRGNFPPRFSGLQFPNYSSELNVNALELDDSALYLCASSLDGGSARDTQYFGPGTRLTVL.

The chain has TRBV15 and TRBJ1-2; a possible D gene is TRBD1 (5 bases). CDR1 and CDR2 from the germline V gene are LNHNV and YYDKDF (reference sequence). Between the trimmed V and J ends, which lost 1 base and 7 bases, there was a span of 19 bases. The CDR3 covers 16 residues. The chain's CDR3 is CATSRGEEGPGGGYTF. The CDR3 DNA reads as TGTGCCACCAGCAGAGGCGAGGAGGGGCCGGGAGGTGGCTACACCTTC.

The chain links TRBV19 to TRBJ2-7; TRBD2 matches 7 bases. The CDR3 spans 14 residues. The V and J ends lost 5 bases and 3 bases, in that order; junction bases with no gene match: 7. In germline, CDR1 is LNHDA, CDR2 SQIVND (reference sequence). This CDR3 is CASSVGLRSYEQYF. The CDR3 bases are TGTGCCAGTAGTGTGGGACTAAGGAGCTACGAGCAGTACTTC. Based on the CDR3 plus reference TRBV19 and TRBJ2-7, the full variable domain is DGGITQSPKYLFRKEGQNVTLSCEQNLNHDAMYWYRQDPGQGLRLIYYSQIVNDFQKGDIAEGYSVSREKKESFPLTVTSAQKNPTAFYLCASSVGLRSYEQYFGPGTRLTVT.

The rearrangement links TRBV6-1 to TRBJ2-3; D might be TRBD2 (5 bases). Looked up from germline, CDR1 is MNHNS and CDR2 is SASEGT. The CDR3 runs to 14 residues. V lost 2 bases, J lost 2 bases, and 8 bases lay in between. CDR3 bases: TGTGCCAGCAGTGAAAGGCTAGCCACAGATACGCAGTATTTT. Residues: CASSERLATDTQYF.

The J gene is TRBJ1-4, the V gene TRBV7-9; D might be TRBD1 (6 bases). The CDR3 has 13 residues. CDR1 is SEHNR and CDR2 is FQNEAQ in the germline V gene (reference sequence). The V end lost 1 base, the J end lost 8 bases, and 8 bases lay between the germline ends. CDR3 bases: TGTGCCAGCAGCTTAGAACAGGGAGAAAAACTGTTTTTT. Its translation is CASSLEQGEKLFF.

This clone was found once. CDR3: CASSSDISYEQYF. CDR3 bases: TGTGCCAGCAGCTCCGACATCTCCTACGAGCAGTACTTC. V is TRBV2 and J is TRBJ2-7; D gene uncertain. Germline V gives CDR1 SNHLY, CDR2 FYNNEI. This CDR3 comprises 13 residues. With 6 bases removed from V and 0 bases from J, the gap between germline ends came to 9 bases.

V usage is TRBV28 and J usage is TRBJ2-7; unclear D gene. V lost 3 bases, J lost 2 bases, and 8 bases lay in between. The CDR3 sequence is 13 residues long. Germline values: CDR1 MDHEN, CDR2 SYDVKM. CDR3 amino acids: CASSFGQAYEQYF. In DNA form, the CDR3 reads TGTGCCAGCAGTTTTGGGCAGGCCTACGAGCAGTACTTC.

The chain links TRBV18 to TRBJ1-2; 7 bases are shared with TRBD1. The trim removed 3 bases at V and 2 bases at J, leaving 12 bases unmatched. Looked up from germline, CDR1 is KGHSH and CDR2 is LQKENI. The CDR3 extends over 17 amino acids. The CDR3 DNA reads as TGTGCCAGCTCACCCTACCTCGGGACAGAGTTAAACTATGGCTACACCTTC. Translation gives CASSPYLGTELNYGYTF. The entire variable domain, with the rest obtained from reference TRBV18 and TRBJ1-2, is as follows: NAGVMQNPRHLVRRRGQEARLRCSPMKGHSHVYWYRQLPEEGLKFMVYLQKENIIDESGMPKERFSAEFPKEGPSILRIQQVVRGDSAAYFCASSPYLGTELNYGYTFGSGTRLTVV.

The rearrangement uses TRBV19 and TRBJ1-6, with D possibly TRBD1 on 5 matching bases. The CDR3 runs 16 residues. The V gene's germline CDR1 is LNHDA and CDR2 SQIVND (reference sequence). Trimming removed 3 bases from V and 5 bases from J, with 14 bases in between. This CDR3 reads CASSMGPRVHNSPLHF. Here the CDR3 DNA reads TGTGCCAGTAGTATGGGCCCCAGGGTTCATAATTCACCCCTCCACTTT.

The genes are TRBV13 and TRBJ2-1; 8 bases match TRBD2. From germline, CDR1 is PRHDT and CDR2 FYEKMQ (reference sequence). The V and J ends lost 0 bases and 4 bases, in that order; junction bases with no gene match: 5. CDR3 length equals 16 residues. The CDR3 loop reads CASSLGALAVYNEQFF. The CDR3 region has the DNA TGTGCCAGCAGCTTAGGGGCACTAGCGGTATACAATGAGCAGTTCTTC.

The V gene is TRBV4-2, the J gene TRBJ1-2, with 7 bases identical to TRBD1. The germline V gene encodes CDR1 LGHNA and CDR2 YNFKEQ. The CDR3 consists of 15 residues. The J segment lost 5 bases and the V segment lost 4 bases, leaving 10 bases of the junction unmatched. The CDR3 loop is CASSLVGTGEYGYTF. The CDR3 nucleotides are TGTGCCAGCAGCCTTGTAGGAACAGGGGAATATGGCTACACCTTC.

The gene calls are TRBV15 and TRBJ2-2; D is perhaps TRBD2 (6 bases). CDR3 length: 14 amino acids. Deletions cut 4 bases from V and 5 bases from J, with 11 bases between. The germline V gene has CDR1 LNHNV and CDR2 YYDKDF (reference sequence). CDR3 DNA sequence: TGTGCCACCAGCAAACTTCGGGGGACCGGGGAGCTGTTTTTT. Translation: CATSKLRGTGELFF.

The V and J genes are TRBV6-1 and TRBJ2-5; a weak D match, TRBD2 (6 bases). The CDR3 spans 14 residues. V was shortened by 1 base and J by 5 bases, with 11 bases between the two germline ends. Looked up from germline, CDR1 is MNHNS and CDR2 is SASEGT. The CDR3 DNA reads as TGTGCCAGCAGTGAAGTTGGGGGGATGGAGACCCAGTACTTC. Its translation is CASSEVGGMETQYF.

The chain carries TRBV5-1 and TRBJ2-3; D unclear. The CDR3 has 14 amino acids. V lost 4 bases to trimming and J lost 0 bases, with 9 bases between them. Germline CDR1 and CDR2: SGHRS and YFSETQ. The chain's CDR3 is CASSPLVSTDTQYF. The CDR3 nucleotides read TGCGCCAGCAGCCCCCTAGTCAGCACAGATACGCAGTATTTT.

The V and J genes are TRBV15 and TRBJ1-5, with D uncertain. Germline V gene sequence: CDR1 LNHNV, CDR2 YYDKDF (reference sequence). The CDR3 is 14 residues long. V lost 5 bases, J lost 2 bases, and 10 bases lay in between. CDR3 sequence reads: CATSSRSRNQPQHF. DNA of the CDR3: TGTGCCACCAGCTCCCGGTCCCGCAATCAGCCCCAGCATTTT.

The chain links TRBV19 to TRBJ1-1; weak D call: TRBD1 (6 bases). Germline CDR1 is LNHDA and CDR2 is SQIVND (reference sequence). The CDR3 consists of 14 residues. V lost 3 bases, J lost 5 bases, and 13 bases lay in between. CDR3 in DNA: TGTGCCAGTAGTATGGAAAGGGGGGGAACTGAAGCTTTCTTT. Amino acids: CASSMERGGTEAFF.